Presented here are 17 T cell receptor beta chains from one specimen sequenced in a study of shared clonotypes between healthy human individuals. TCRdb's table, derived via immunoSEQ multiplex PCR, lists solely in-frame clones and lacks some. The sample shows roughly 490,000 clones, around 79% of them seen only once. Sequencing was carried out using PBMCs. The source is a woman in her forties in good health. Some clones in this sample may be carry-over from other donors' samples.

This clone was seen just once. The rearrangement links TRBV27 to TRBJ2-2; D tentatively reads TRBD1 or TRBD2 (5 bases each). V was trimmed by 4 bases and J by 6 bases, leaving 15 bases between them. Per the germline V gene, CDR1 is MNHEY and CDR2 is SMNVEV (reference sequence). This CDR3 is 15 amino acids long. CDR3: CASSSHSWGSGELFF. The DNA of the CDR3 is TGTGCCAGCAGTTCCCACAGCTGGGGGTCCGGGGAGCTGTTTTTT.

This rearrangement joins TRBV18 to TRBJ2-7, with 8 bases lining up with TRBD1. Germline V gene data show CDR1 as KGHSH and CDR2 as LQKENI. The CDR3 sequence is 13 residues long. Trimming cost V 4 bases and J 6 bases; bases outside gene matches: 5. The DNA for the CDR3 is TGTGCCAGCTCACTTCAGGGGGCTGTCGAGCAGTACTTC. Translating gives CASSLQGAVEQYF.

This clone occurred once. The chain links TRBV5-1 to TRBJ2-5; D gene unclear. The CDR3 runs to 14 residues. Trimming removed 0 bases from V and 2 bases from J, with 8 bases in between. CDR1 and CDR2 (germline): SGHRS, YFSETQ. The CDR3 DNA is TGCGCCAGCAGCTTGGTTAACTTTCAAGAGACCCAGTACTTC. Protein: CASSLVNFQETQYF.

The CDR3 reads CASSQGSAGDLSGANVLTF. In DNA form, the CDR3 reads TGCGCCAGCAGCCAAGGAAGTGCTGGGGACCTCTCTGGGGCCAACGTCCTGACTTTC. The chain combines TRBV4-3 with TRBJ2-6; tentatively, D is TRBD1 or TRBD2 (5 bases each). CDR1 LGHNA and CDR2 YSLEER come from the germline V gene. Deletions cut 1 base from V and 0 bases from J, with 16 bases between. CDR3 size: 19 residues.

The chain employs TRBV2 and TRBJ2-5, with TRBD1 identical over 7 bases. The CDR3 length is 13 residues. Trimming cost V 2 bases and J 5 bases; bases outside gene matches: 2. CDR1 is SNHLY, CDR2 FYNNEI, per germline. The CDR3 protein is CASSENRGETQYF. The CDR3 DNA sequence: TGTGCCAGCAGTGAAAACAGGGGCGAGACCCAGTACTTC.

The rearrangement joins TRBV27 to TRBJ1-5; D is unresolved. This CDR3 is built from 16 residues. The V gene's germline CDR1 is MNHEY and CDR2 SMNVEV (reference sequence). V lost 5 bases and J 1 base, leaving 15 bases between the germline ends. The CDR3, as DNA: TGTGCCAGCAGTCTCCGGGCCGCCCTGAGCAATCAGCCCCAGCATTTT. Its translation is CASSLRAALSNQPQHF.

This sequence joins TRBV19 and TRBJ1-3; D unclear. This CDR3 is 13 amino acids long. Germline V CDR1 and CDR2: LNHDA, SQIVND (reference sequence). The V end was cut by 9 bases, the J end by 0 bases, with 9 bases between. CDR3 sequence: CASRVGSGNTIYF. The CDR3 bases are TGTGCCAGCCGAGTGGGCTCTGGAAACACCATATATTTT.

The chain combines TRBV18 with TRBJ2-1, with 9 positions matching TRBD2. The V gene end was trimmed by 3 bases and the J gene end by 7 bases; junction bases not matched to a gene: 16. The CDR3 spans 18 residues. Looked up from germline, CDR1 is KGHSH and CDR2 is LQKENI. The CDR3 DNA is TGTGCCAGCTCACCCCAGCAGGGGTTAGCGGGAGTGGGGAATGAGCAGTTCTTC. This sequence encodes CASSPQQGLAGVGNEQFF.

This rearrangement joins TRBV30 to TRBJ2-2; D gene ambiguous. Germline V gene sequence: CDR1 GTSNPN, CDR2 SVGIG (reference sequence). This CDR3 spans 12 amino acids. The V end was cut by 1 base, the J end by 7 bases, with 7 bases between. In nucleotides, the CDR3 is TGTGCCTGGAGTGAGATTTTCGGGGAGCTGTTTTTT. This gives the protein CAWSEIFGELFF.

The V and J genes are TRBV30 and TRBJ2-1, with 9 bases matching TRBD2. The CDR3 spans 16 residues. V shed 0 bases and J 6 bases; nucleotides not matched to a gene: 9. Germline V gene data show CDR1 as GTSNPN and CDR2 as SVGIG (reference sequence). The CDR3 DNA reads TGTGCCTGGAGTGTAGGTGGTAGCGGGAGACCCAATGAGCAGTTCTTC. This gives the protein CAWSVGGSGRPNEQFF.

V is TRBV7-8 and J is TRBJ2-7, with 7 bases aligning to TRBD1. The CDR3 sequence is 14 residues long. Germline-derived CDR1 and CDR2 are SGHVS and FQNEAQ. V gave up 5 bases and J gave up 3 bases; unmatched junction bases: 7. The CDR3 bases are TGTGCCAGCAGCCCCCGGGACAGAGACTACGAGCAGTACTTC. Protein: CASSPRDRDYEQYF.

The chain links TRBV18 to TRBJ2-6, with 12 bases fitting TRBD1. The CDR3 has 18 amino acids. Losses at the gene ends were 6 bases for V and 3 bases for J; bases not matched to a gene: 9. Germline V gives CDR1 KGHSH, CDR2 LQKENI. CDR3 in DNA: TGTGCCAGCTCCCCCGGGACAGGGGGCGCTGGTGGGGCCAACGTCCTGACTTTC. As protein: CASSPGTGGAGGANVLTF.

J is TRBJ2-7 and V is TRBV29-1; 12 nucleotides match TRBD2. J lost 4 bases, V lost 7 bases, and 14 bases had no gene match. The CDR3 consists of 16 residues. Germline V CDR1 and CDR2: SQVTM, ANQGSEA. The CDR3 nucleotides read TGCAGCGCCCTGAGCTGGACTAGCGGGAAGGGATACGAGCAGTACTTC. Amino acid sequence: CSALSWTSGKGYEQYF.

This clone was recorded a few times. The CDR3 DNA follows: TGTGCCAGCAGCAGCAACTCTGGGGCCAACGTCCTGACTTTC. Translation: CASSSNSGANVLTF. The gene calls are TRBV11-2 and TRBJ2-6; no reliable D call. The V end was cut by 5 bases, the J end by 0 bases, with 5 bases between. Per the germline V gene, CDR1 is SGHAT and CDR2 is FQNNGV. This CDR3 spans 14 amino acids.

The CDR3 region is CASSLWGQGETQYF. The CDR3 nucleotides are TGTGCCAGCAGTTTATGGGGACAGGGGGAGACCCAGTACTTC. The V and J genes are TRBV27 and TRBJ2-5; 10 positions match TRBD1. This CDR3 contains 14 residues. The V segment lost 1 base and the J segment 5 bases; nucleotides outside the gene matches: 1. CDR1 is MNHEY, CDR2 SMNVEV, per germline (reference sequence).

The genes are TRBV7-9 and TRBJ2-1; unclear D gene. There are 11 residues in the CDR3. Germline CDR1 SEHNR, CDR2 FQNEAQ (reference sequence). V lost 1 base to trimming and J lost 10 bases, with 5 bases between them. CDR3 in amino acids: CASSLGPEQFF. The CDR3 nucleotides read TGTGCCAGCAGCTTAGGTCCGGAGCAGTTCTTC.

This rearrangement joins TRBV6-4 to TRBJ2-3; 8 positions match TRBD2. The CDR3 runs 16 residues. Unmatched junction bases numbered 10, after V lost 4 bases and J lost 4 bases. From germline, CDR1 is MRHNA and CDR2 SNTAGT. In nucleotides, the CDR3 is TGTGCCAGCAGTGTGACGTCGGGAGGGCCCCCAGATACGCAGTATTTT. Its protein is CASSVTSGGPPDTQYF.